The 7 T cell receptor beta chains below come from one sample, sequenced in a study of OX40 agonist ivuxolimab in advanced cancers. The method was immunoSEQ multiplex PCR; TCRdb's version includes in-frame clones alone and lacks a portion of them. The sample has fewer than 60,000 clones, 88% seen once. The sample in question was CD4+ or CD8+ T cells sorted from blood, obtained in a trial of the OX40 agonist ivuxolimab. Receptor source: an adult with an advanced solid tumor such as melanoma, head and neck, liver or kidney cancer.

The chain recombines TRBV11-2 with TRBJ2-3; 8 bases are shared with TRBD2. V was clipped by 1 base and J by 6 bases; unmatched bases: 3. The germline gives CDR1 SGHAT, CDR2 FQNNGV. The CDR3 sequence is 14 residues long. Here the CDR3 reads CASSLVSGEDTQYF. DNA of the CDR3: TGTGCCAGCAGCTTAGTTAGCGGGGAGGATACGCAGTATTTT.

The CDR3 bases are TGTGCCAGTAGTCCCGGACCGAATAGCAATCAGCCCCAGCATTTT. Translated: CASSPGPNSNQPQHF. This chain connects TRBV19 to TRBJ1-5; D not certain. The CDR3 covers 15 residues. From germline, CDR1 is LNHDA and CDR2 SQIVND (reference sequence). Trimming left V 5 bases short and J 0 bases short, with 11 bases between.

The chain combines TRBV18 with TRBJ2-1; 10 bases are shared with TRBD1. This CDR3 region has 15 residues. CDR1 is KGHSH and CDR2 is LQKENI in the germline V gene. Germline trimming cut 3 bases from V and 8 bases from J; bases unmatched to any gene: 7. CDR3 bases: TGTGCCAGCTCACCCCGGGACAGGGGTCGGGATGAGCAGTTCTTC. It translates to CASSPRDRGRDEQFF.

V usage is TRBV28 and J usage is TRBJ2-3; 8 bases map to TRBD2. Germline V lookup: CDR1 MDHEN, CDR2 SYDVKM. V dropped 3 bases and J dropped 8; count of bases not matched to a gene: 7. This CDR3 region has 14 residues. CDR3 amino acids: CASSLGLGLLTQYF. DNA of the CDR3: TGTGCCAGCAGTTTGGGACTAGGATTACTTACGCAGTATTTT.

The chain is built from TRBV23-1 and TRBJ2-7; no firm D call. TRBV23-1 is an open reading frame whose function is uncertain. The CDR3 length is 16 residues. Trimming removed 1 base from V and 6 bases from J, with 19 bases in between. CDR3 nucleotide sequence: TGCGCCAGCAGTCAATGGGCCCAGGCCCCAGGCCGCGAGCAGTACTTC. This encodes CASSQWAQAPGREQYF.

This sequence joins TRBV4-1 and TRBJ2-7; D gene uncertain. V lost 0 bases to trimming and J lost 0 bases, with 9 bases between them. Germline assignment: CDR1 MGHRA and CDR2 YSYEKL. The CDR3 runs 15 residues. The CDR3 bases are TGCGCCAGCAGCCAAGATCGGGTGAGCTCCTACGAGCAGTACTTC. Its translation: CASSQDRVSSYEQYF.

This chain links TRBV18 with TRBJ2-2; no clear D gene. The CDR3 is made up of 14 amino acids. Germline V gene data show CDR1 as KGHSH and CDR2 as LQKENI. V gave up 3 bases and J gave up 3 bases, with 8 bases separating them. The CDR3 region is CASSPQVHTGELFF. The DNA for the CDR3 is TGTGCCAGCTCACCCCAGGTCCACACCGGGGAGCTGTTTTTT. Together with reference TRBV18 and TRBJ2-2, the CDR3 gives the full variable domain: NAGVMQNPRHLVRRRGQEARLRCSPMKGHSHVYWYRQLPEEGLKFMVYLQKENIIDESGMPKERFSAEFPKEGPSILRIQQVVRGDSAAYFCASSPQVHTGELFFGEGSRLTVL.